A single sample is the source of the 21 T cell receptor beta chains below, sequenced in a study of T cell responses to AZD1222 COVID-19 vaccine. Produced via immunoSEQ multiplex PCR; TCRdb's table is partial and in-frame only. This sample yields 89,000 or so clones, of which approximately 89% are seen a single time; about 15% belongs to the top ten. Here the sequenced sample was peripheral blood, taken on day 0 of AZD1222 vaccination. The receptors here all came from an adult in good health.

The chain carries TRBV28 and TRBJ1-2; no clear D. Germline V CDR1 and CDR2: MDHEN, SYDVKM. This CDR3 has 13 residues. With 6 bases removed from V and 2 bases from J, the gap between germline ends came to 10 bases. The CDR3 DNA reads as TGTGCCAGCAGCTCCGGGATGAACTATGGCTACACCTTC. It encodes CASSSGMNYGYTF.

The J gene is TRBJ1-5, the V gene TRBV27, with D maybe TRBD1 (5 bases). Deletions cut 2 bases from V and 4 bases from J, with 15 bases between. This CDR3 comprises 16 residues. CDR1 is MNHEY and CDR2 is SMNVEV in the germline V gene (reference sequence). DNA of the CDR3: TGTGCCAGCAGTTTACTTGCGGGCGGGGGAAATCAGCCCCAGCATTTT. This codes for CASSLLAGGGNQPQHF.

This clone appeared a single time. J is TRBJ2-4 and V is TRBV9; the match to TRBD1 covers 7 bases. The trim removed 0 bases at V and 0 bases at J, leaving 9 bases unmatched. The CDR3 runs to 18 residues. Per the germline V gene, CDR1 is SGDLS and CDR2 is YYNGEE. CDR3 in DNA: TGTGCCAGCAGCGTAGGTACTACAGGGGATGTAGCCAAAAACATTCAGTACTTC. It is translated as CASSVGTTGDVAKNIQYF.

The V gene is TRBV21-1, the J gene TRBJ1-2; TRBD1, the table's D call, was not compared with the DNA. TRBV21-1 is an annotated pseudogene. The length of the CDR3 is 15 residues. CDR3 bases: TGTGCCAGCAGCAAACCTACAGGGCACAATCGTGGCTACACCTTC. It translates to CASSKPTGHNRGYTF.

This chain connects TRBV9 to TRBJ2-7; tentative D call: TRBD2 (6 bases). The V gene lost 0 bases and the J gene lost 6 bases, with 13 bases spanning the gap. Germline V lookup: CDR1 SGDLS, CDR2 YYNGEE. The CDR3 is made up of 14 amino acids. The CDR3 DNA reads TGTGCCAGCAGCGTAGCGCCTAGCGAGGGCGAGCAGTACTTC. Its protein product is CASSVAPSEGEQYF.

The chain links TRBV18 to TRBJ1-2, with 9 bases aligning to TRBD1. The ends lost 5 bases at V and 7 bases at J; junction bases unmatched: 11. From germline, CDR1 is KGHSH and CDR2 LQKENI. CDR3 length: 15 residues. Here the CDR3 reads CASSSTGTGMPGYTF. CDR3 DNA sequence: TGTGCCAGCTCAAGCACCGGGACAGGGATGCCTGGCTACACCTTC.

The chain links TRBV5-4 to TRBJ2-7; TRBD1 agrees at 8 bases. Trimming at V came to 1 base and at J to 2 bases, leaving 5 bases not matched to a gene. The CDR3 length is 15 residues. Germline CDR1 and CDR2: SGHNT and YYREEE (reference sequence). CDR3 bases: TGTGCCAGCAGCTTGCTTCCAGGGGGCCCCTACGAGCAGTACTTC. Its translation is CASSLLPGGPYEQYF.

V gene TRBV2 combines with J gene TRBJ2-3; D is possibly TRBD1 (5 bases). The CDR3 contains 15 residues. The V end was cut by 7 bases, the J end by 0 bases, with 14 bases between. The germline CDR1 and CDR2 sequences are SNHLY and FYNNEI. CDR3 region: CASKDRQTSTDTQYF. As DNA, the CDR3 is TGTGCCAGCAAAGATCGACAGACTAGCACAGATACGCAGTATTTT.

This clone was observed once. CDR3 in DNA: TGTGCCAGCAGCTCCCGAATAATGACAGGGGCGAGTAATGAAAAACTGTTTTTT. Protein: CASSSRIMTGASNEKLFF. The rearrangement links TRBV7-8 to TRBJ1-4; 8 bases match TRBD1. The J segment lost 4 bases and the V segment lost 4 bases, leaving 14 bases of the junction unmatched. The V gene's germline CDR1 is SGHVS and CDR2 FQNEAQ. The CDR3 has 18 amino acids.

Only a few counts were recorded for this clone. V gene TRBV2 combines with J gene TRBJ1-5, with a weak D call TRBD1 (6 bases). The CDR3 extends over 13 amino acids. The ends were cut back, 7 bases at V and 4 bases at J, with 11 bases in the middle. Germline assignment: CDR1 SNHLY and CDR2 FYNNEI. The CDR3: CASNRDDNQPQHF. The CDR3 DNA is TGTGCCAGCAACAGGGACGATAATCAGCCCCAGCATTTT.

The chain has TRBV3-1 (or the pseudogene TRBV3-2) and TRBJ1-2, with a tentative D call TRBD1 (5 bases). CDR3 size: 15 residues. In germline, CDR1 is LGHDT, CDR2 YNNKEL (reference sequence). The germline V and J ends were trimmed by 1 base and 8 bases, with 17 bases remaining between them. CDR3 nucleotides: TGTGCCAGCAGCCAAGGTTCGCGCAGGGAGGGCGGCTACACCTTC. Translation gives CASSQGSRREGGYTF.

The chain links TRBV2 to TRBJ2-3, with 14 nucleotides matching TRBD2. Germline V gene sequence: CDR1 SNHLY, CDR2 FYNNEI. The CDR3 is 15 amino acids. Germline trimming cut 6 bases from V and 5 bases from J; bases unmatched to any gene: 4. DNA for the CDR3: TGTGCCAGCAGGGGACTAGCGGGAGTGAAAGATACGCAGTATTTT. Amino acid sequence: CASRGLAGVKDTQYF. Combining the CDR3 with reference TRBV2 and TRBJ2-3 gives the whole variable domain EPEVTQTPSHQVTQMGQEVILRCVPISNHLYFYWYRQILGQKVEFLVSFYNNEISEKSEIFDDQFSVERPDGSNFTLKIRSTKLEDSAMYFCASRGLAGVKDTQYFGPGTRLTVL.

CDR3: CASSLGSSPTRYGYTF. The CDR3 DNA is TGTGCCAGCAGCTTGGGCTCGTCGCCTACTCGCTATGGCTACACCTTC. The chain carries TRBV5-5 and TRBJ1-2; D is unresolved. The CDR3 covers 16 residues. V was shortened by 0 bases and J by 4 bases, with 16 bases between the two germline ends. CDR1 and CDR2 (germline): SGHKS, YYEKEE (reference sequence).

This clone was detected once. J is TRBJ2-3 and V is TRBV29-1, with TRBD1 identical over 9 bases. Germline V gives CDR1 SQVTM, CDR2 ANQGSEA. The CDR3 totals 13 residues. Trimming took 4 bases from V and 3 from J; bases not matched to a gene: 2. CDR3 protein: CSVGQGGTDTQYF. CDR3 coding DNA: TGCAGCGTTGGACAGGGGGGGACAGATACGCAGTATTTT.

The V call is TRBV3-1 (or the pseudogene TRBV3-2), the J call TRBJ2-2; tentatively, D is TRBD1 or TRBD2 (5 bases each). Trimming took 4 bases from V and 4 from J, leaving 7 bases between them. The CDR3 totals 13 residues. Germline V CDR1 and CDR2: LGHDT, YNNKEL (reference sequence). CDR3 DNA: TGTGCCAGCAGCCCGAGGGGCACCGGGGAGCTGTTTTTT. Protein: CASSPRGTGELFF.

This clone came up once. V usage is TRBV7-2 and J usage is TRBJ2-5; TRBD2 matches 8 bases. J gave up 2 bases and V 2 bases, and 7 bases lay outside the gene matches. Germline assignment: CDR1 SGHTA and CDR2 FQGNSA. The CDR3 sequence is 16 residues long. The CDR3 reads CASSLPSGLLQETQYF. The DNA for the CDR3 is TGTGCCAGCAGCTTACCTAGCGGGCTCCTACAAGAGACCCAGTACTTC.

The chain links TRBV5-1 to TRBJ1-2; D is ambiguous. The germline gives CDR1 SGHRS, CDR2 YFSETQ. The V gene lost 0 bases and the J gene lost 3 bases, with 12 bases spanning the gap. The CDR3 totals 15 residues. The CDR3 nucleotides read TGCGCCAGCAGCTTGGGAGGACCCGCGGACTATGGCTACACCTTC. It translates to CASSLGGPADYGYTF. Combining the CDR3 with reference TRBV5-1 and TRBJ1-2 gives the whole variable domain KAGVTQTPRYLIKTRGQQVTLSCSPISGHRSVSWYQQTPGQGLQFLFEYFSETQRNKGNFPGRFSGRQFSNSRSEMNVSTLELGDSALYLCASSLGGPADYGYTFGSGTRLTVV.

The V call is TRBV7-8, the J call TRBJ2-2; 8 nucleotides line up with TRBD1. There are 17 residues in the CDR3. The ends lost 5 bases at V and 5 bases at J; junction bases unmatched: 13. Germline V gene data show CDR1 as SGHVS and CDR2 as FQNEAQ. CDR3 DNA sequence: TGTGCCAGCAGCAAACTCCAGGGGGCGCGTCGGACCGGGGAGCTGTTTTTT. Translating it yields CASSKLQGARRTGELFF. The whole variable domain, remainder taken from reference TRBV7-8 and TRBJ2-2, is GAGVSQSPRYKVAKRGQDVALRCDPISGHVSLFWYQQALGQGPEFLTYFQNEAQLDKSGLPSDRFFAERPEGSVSTLKIQRTQQEDSAVYLCASSKLQGARRTGELFFGEGSRLTVL.

The rearrangement joins TRBV5-4 to TRBJ1-6; D is unclear. Trimming removed 2 bases at V and 11 bases at J, with 17 bases between. The germline gives CDR1 SGHNT, CDR2 YYREEE (reference sequence). The CDR3 spans 15 residues. The CDR3 protein is CASSLAGLSVTPLHF. The DNA for the CDR3 is TGTGCCAGCAGCTTAGCTGGCCTTAGCGTGACACCCCTCCACTTT.

The chain employs TRBV6-2 or TRBV6-3 and TRBJ2-1; 12 nucleotides align to TRBD2. The CDR3 loop spans 15 amino acids. Germline-derived CDR1 and CDR2 are MNHEY and SVGEGT. V shed 6 bases and J 2 bases; nucleotides not matched to a gene: 2. Written as DNA, the CDR3 is TGTGCCAGCAGCCGGACTAGCGGGGCCTACAATGAGCAGTTCTTC. Protein: CASSRTSGAYNEQFF.

The chain joins TRBV9 to TRBJ2-1, with 10 bases fitting TRBD1. The germline CDR1 and CDR2 sequences are SGDLS and YYNGEE. CDR3 length: 14 residues. V lost 1 base and J lost 7; bases outside the gene matches: 2. DNA for the CDR3: TGTGCCAGCAGCGTATCGGGACAGGGGAATGAGCAGTTCTTC. Its protein is CASSVSGQGNEQFF.